The table lists the clone carrying this T cell receptor (beta chain) with a few counts. The data originate from a study of blood T cell repertoires in COVID-19. Study details: Material from acute and convalescent COVID-19 was sourced from the United States, Italy and Spain. Sample material is recorded as cDNA or gDNA derived from T cells, B-cell-depleted T cells, or PBMCs.

Germline values: CDR1 MNHEY, CDR2 SVGAGI. V trimming: 6 bases; J trimming: 3 bases; junction bases outside the gene matches: 9. The CDR3 length is 15 residues. Under the authors' procedure: Researchers report that nucleated cell counts were estimated from reference gene primer amplification. The table came from immunoSEQ multiplex PCR; TCRdb's copy has only in-frame clones and leaves some out. That table supplies the V and J calls and clone size; D and trimming were determined from the DNA. There are about 110,000 clones in the sample; around nine tenths occur only once, and roughly 1.2% lies in the top ten.

The receptor was isolated from a woman under 40 with acute or convalescent COVID-19. Sequencing was carried out using peripheral blood. The chain has TRBV6-5 and TRBJ2-7; the match to TRBD1 covers 9 bases. The CDR3 spells CASSSHPGQGYEQYF. The CDR3 DNA sequence: TGTGCCAGCAGCTCTCACCCGGGACAGGGCTACGAGCAGTACTTC.